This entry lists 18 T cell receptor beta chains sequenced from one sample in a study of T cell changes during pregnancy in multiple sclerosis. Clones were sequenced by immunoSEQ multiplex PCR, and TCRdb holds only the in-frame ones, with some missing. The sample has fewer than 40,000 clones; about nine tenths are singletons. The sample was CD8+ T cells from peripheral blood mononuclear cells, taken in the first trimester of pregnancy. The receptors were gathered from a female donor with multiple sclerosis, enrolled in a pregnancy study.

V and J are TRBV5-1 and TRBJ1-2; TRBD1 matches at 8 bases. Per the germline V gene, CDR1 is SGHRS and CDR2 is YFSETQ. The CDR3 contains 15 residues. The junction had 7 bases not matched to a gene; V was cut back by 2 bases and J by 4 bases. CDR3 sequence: CASSFGQGAVYGYTF. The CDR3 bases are TGCGCCAGCAGCTTTGGGCAGGGGGCGGTCTATGGCTACACCTTC. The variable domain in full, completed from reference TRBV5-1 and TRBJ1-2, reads KAGVTQTPRYLIKTRGQQVTLSCSPISGHRSVSWYQQTPGQGLQFLFEYFSETQRNKGNFPGRFSGRQFSNSRSEMNVSTLELGDSALYLCASSFGQGAVYGYTFGSGTRLTVV.

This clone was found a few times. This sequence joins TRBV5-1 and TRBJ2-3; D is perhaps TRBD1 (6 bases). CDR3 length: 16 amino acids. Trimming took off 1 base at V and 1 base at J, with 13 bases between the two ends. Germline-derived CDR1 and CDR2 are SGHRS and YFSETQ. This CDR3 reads CASSLLDSQGTDTQYF. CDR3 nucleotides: TGCGCCAGCAGCTTGTTGGACAGCCAAGGCACAGATACGCAGTATTTT.

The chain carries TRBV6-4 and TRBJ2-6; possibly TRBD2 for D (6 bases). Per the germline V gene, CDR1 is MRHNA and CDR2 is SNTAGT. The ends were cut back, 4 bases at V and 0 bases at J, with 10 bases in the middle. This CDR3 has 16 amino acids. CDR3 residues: CASSGGTLSGANVLTF. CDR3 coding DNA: TGTGCCAGCAGTGGCGGGACTCTCTCTGGGGCCAACGTCCTGACTTTC.

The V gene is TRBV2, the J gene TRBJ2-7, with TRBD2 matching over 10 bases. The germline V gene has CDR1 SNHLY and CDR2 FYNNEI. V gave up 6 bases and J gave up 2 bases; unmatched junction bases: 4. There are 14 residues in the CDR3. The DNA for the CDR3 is TGTGCCAGCAGCGATAGCGGGAGGCCCTACGAGCAGTACTTC. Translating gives CASSDSGRPYEQYF.

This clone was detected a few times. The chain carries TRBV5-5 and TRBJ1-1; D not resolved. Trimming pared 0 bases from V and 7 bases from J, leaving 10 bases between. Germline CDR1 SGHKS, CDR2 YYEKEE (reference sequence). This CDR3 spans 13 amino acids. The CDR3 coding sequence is TGTGCCAGCAGCTTGGCCAACCTATTTGAAGCTTTCTTT. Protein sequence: CASSLANLFEAFF.

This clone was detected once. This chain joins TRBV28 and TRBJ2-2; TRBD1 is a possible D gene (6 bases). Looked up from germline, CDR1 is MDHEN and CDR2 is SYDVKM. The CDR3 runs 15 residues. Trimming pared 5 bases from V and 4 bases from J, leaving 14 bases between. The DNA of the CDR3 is TGTGCCAGCAGTCCAGGGGCATCGGTCACCGGGGAGCTGTTTTTT. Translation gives CASSPGASVTGELFF.

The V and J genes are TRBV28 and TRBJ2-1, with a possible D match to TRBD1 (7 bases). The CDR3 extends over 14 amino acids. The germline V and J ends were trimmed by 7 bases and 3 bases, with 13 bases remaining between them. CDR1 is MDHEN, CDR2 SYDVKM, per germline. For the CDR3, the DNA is TGTGCCAGCACCCCTCAGGGGGGCTACAATGAGCAGTTCTTC. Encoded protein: CASTPQGGYNEQFF.

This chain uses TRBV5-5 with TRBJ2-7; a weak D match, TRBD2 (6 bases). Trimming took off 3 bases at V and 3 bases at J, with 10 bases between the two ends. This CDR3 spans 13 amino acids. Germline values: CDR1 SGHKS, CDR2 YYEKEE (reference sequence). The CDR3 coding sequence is TGTGCCAGCAGCTGGGGACTCCTCTACGAGCAGTACTTC. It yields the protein CASSWGLLYEQYF.

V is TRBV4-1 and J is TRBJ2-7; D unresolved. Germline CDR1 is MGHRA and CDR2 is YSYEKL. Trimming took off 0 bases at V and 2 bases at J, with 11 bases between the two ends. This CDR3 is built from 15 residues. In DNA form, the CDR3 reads TGCGCCAGCAGCCAAGATCTACTTTTGACCTACGAGCAGTACTTC. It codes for CASSQDLLLTYEQYF.

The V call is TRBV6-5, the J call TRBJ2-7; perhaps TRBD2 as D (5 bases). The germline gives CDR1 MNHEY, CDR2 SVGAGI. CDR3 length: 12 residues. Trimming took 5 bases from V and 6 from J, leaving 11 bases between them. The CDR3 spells CASSLLGGEQYF. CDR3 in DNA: TGTGCCAGCAGTCTACTAGGTGGCGAGCAGTACTTC.

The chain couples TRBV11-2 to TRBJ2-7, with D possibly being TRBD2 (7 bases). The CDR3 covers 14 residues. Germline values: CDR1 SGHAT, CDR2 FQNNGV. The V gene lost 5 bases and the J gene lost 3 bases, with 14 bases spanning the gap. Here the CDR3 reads CASSPGLGGYEQYF. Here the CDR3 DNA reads TGTGCCAGCAGCCCCGGACTAGGGGGCTACGAGCAGTACTTC.

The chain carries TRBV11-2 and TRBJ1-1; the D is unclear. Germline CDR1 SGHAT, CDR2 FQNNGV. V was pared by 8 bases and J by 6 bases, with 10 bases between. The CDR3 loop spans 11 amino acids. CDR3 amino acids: CASSRLAEAFF. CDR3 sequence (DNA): TGTGCCAGCTCGCGATTGGCTGAAGCTTTCTTT.

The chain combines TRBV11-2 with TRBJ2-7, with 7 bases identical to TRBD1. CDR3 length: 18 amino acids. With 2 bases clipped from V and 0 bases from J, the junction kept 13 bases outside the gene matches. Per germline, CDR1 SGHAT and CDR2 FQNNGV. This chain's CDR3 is CASSLFYLLGQDSYEQYF. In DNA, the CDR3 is TGTGCCAGCAGCTTATTCTATTTATTAGGACAGGACTCCTACGAGCAGTACTTC.

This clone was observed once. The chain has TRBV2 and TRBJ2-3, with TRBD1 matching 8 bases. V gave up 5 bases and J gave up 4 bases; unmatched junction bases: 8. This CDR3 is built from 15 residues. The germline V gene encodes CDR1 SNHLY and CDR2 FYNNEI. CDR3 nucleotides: TGTGCCAGCAGTCATGGACAGGGTGTCGCAGATACGCAGTATTTT. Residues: CASSHGQGVADTQYF.

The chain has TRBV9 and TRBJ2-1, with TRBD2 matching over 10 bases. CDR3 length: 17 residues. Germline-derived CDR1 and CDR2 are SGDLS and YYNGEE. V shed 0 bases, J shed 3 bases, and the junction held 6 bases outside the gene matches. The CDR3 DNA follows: TGTGCCAGCAGCGTAGAAACTAGCGGGAACAACTACAATGAGCAGTTCTTC. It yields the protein CASSVETSGNNYNEQFF.

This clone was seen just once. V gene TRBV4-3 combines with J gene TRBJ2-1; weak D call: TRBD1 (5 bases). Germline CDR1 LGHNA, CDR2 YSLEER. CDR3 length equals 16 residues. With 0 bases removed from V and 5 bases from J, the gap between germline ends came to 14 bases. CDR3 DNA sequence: TGCGCCAGCAGCCAAGACTCAGGGCAAGTAAACAATGAGCAGTTCTTC. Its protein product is CASSQDSGQVNNEQFF.

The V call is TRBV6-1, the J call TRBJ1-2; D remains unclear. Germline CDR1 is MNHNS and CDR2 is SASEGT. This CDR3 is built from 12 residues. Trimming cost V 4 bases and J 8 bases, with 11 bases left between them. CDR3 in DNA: TGTGCCAGCAGTGGGTCTTGGCTCGGCTACACCTTC. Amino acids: CASSGSWLGYTF.

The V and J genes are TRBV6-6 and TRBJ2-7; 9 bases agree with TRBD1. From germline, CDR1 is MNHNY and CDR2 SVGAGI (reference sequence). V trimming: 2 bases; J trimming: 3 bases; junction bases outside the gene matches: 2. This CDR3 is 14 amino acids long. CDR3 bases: TGTGCCAGCAGTTACGGGGGACAGGGCTACGAGCAGTACTTC. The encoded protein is CASSYGGQGYEQYF.